This TCR beta chain emerged from a study of monozygotic twins with inflammatory bowel disease. The CDR3 length is 16 residues. Germline CDR1 reads PRHDT; CDR2 reads FYEKMQ (reference sequence). Per TCR library, approximately 3,800 ng of total RNA was used. Following a re-call of the 5' RACE reads, TCRdb has one entry per CDR3 protein and lacks DNA. In all, the sample yields about 150,000 distinct CDR3 sequences. Study results and limitations: What may have added variability to patient repertoires is that immunosuppressive treatments differed. Discordant twins showed the same repertoire similarity as concordant twins, possibly from limited power.

As for this clonotype: Its specificity is unknown.

This receptor was identified in a human donor with ulcerative colitis or Crohn's disease, or a healthy co-twin of an affected twin (not recorded which). The chain has TRBV13 and TRBJ2-1; lacking DNA, the TRBD2 call made by TCRdb goes unchecked. The sequencing sample was made of blood. CDR3 protein: CASSSLTSGGYNEQFF.